The 20 T cell receptor beta chains in this list originate from one sample, sequenced in a study of blood T cell repertoires in COVID-19. Using immunoSEQ multiplex PCR, the repertoire was profiled, and TCRdb retains in-frame clones only, with some absent. The sample holds roughly 290,000 clones, around 90% seen once. What was sequenced was PBMCs or T cells enriched from blood (not recorded which). The source of these receptors is a woman between 18 and 29 years old with acute COVID-19.

V usage is TRBV19 and J usage is TRBJ1-5; no firm D call. CDR1 and CDR2 from the germline V gene are LNHDA and SQIVND (reference sequence). V lost 0 bases to trimming and J lost 6 bases, with 3 bases between them. CDR3 length: 12 residues. As DNA, the CDR3 is TGTGCCAGTAGTATAGAAGCTCAGCCCCAGCATTTT. Translated: CASSIEAQPQHF.

This chain joins TRBV7-2 and TRBJ2-2; TRBD1 aligns across 10 bases. The germline CDR1 and CDR2 sequences are SGHTA and FQGNSA. Losses at the gene ends were 3 bases for V and 7 bases for J; bases not matched to a gene: 2. CDR3 length: 14 residues. The CDR3 is CASSFWTGGGELFF. CDR3 nucleotide sequence: TGTGCCAGCAGCTTCTGGACAGGGGGCGGGGAGCTGTTTTTT.

The CDR3 nucleotides are TGTGCCAGCAGATCGACGGACAGTAGCAATCAGCCCCAGCATTTT. This translates into CASRSTDSSNQPQHF. The rearrangement links TRBV27 to TRBJ1-5, with a tentative D call TRBD1 (6 bases). V dropped 6 bases and J dropped 0 bases, with 12 bases sitting between them. CDR1 is MNHEY, CDR2 SMNVEV, per germline (reference sequence). The CDR3 is made up of 15 amino acids.

This chain connects TRBV28 to TRBJ1-5; 8 nucleotides match TRBD1. CDR1 is MDHEN, CDR2 SYDVKM, per germline. The CDR3 covers 14 residues. V shed 7 bases, J shed 6 bases, and the junction held 8 bases outside the gene matches. CDR3 nucleotides: TGTGCCAGCACCACTCAGGGGGCAGTTCAGCCCCAGCATTTT. As protein: CASTTQGAVQPQHF.

The chain employs TRBV7-9 and TRBJ1-3, with unresolved D. The germline V and J ends were trimmed by 2 bases and 2 bases, with 13 bases remaining between them. The CDR3 is made up of 16 amino acids. The V gene's germline CDR1 is SEHNR and CDR2 FQNEAQ (reference sequence). CDR3 sequence reads: CASSLLEQKPGNTIYF. In nucleotides, the CDR3 is TGTGCCAGCAGCTTACTGGAGCAGAAGCCTGGAAACACCATATATTTT.

V gene TRBV5-6 combines with J gene TRBJ2-3; 7 positions match TRBD1. The V gene end was trimmed by 7 bases and the J gene end by 5 bases; junction bases not matched to a gene: 13. The CDR3 length is 15 residues. Looked up from germline, CDR1 is SGHDT and CDR2 is YYEEEE. As DNA, the CDR3 is TGTGCCAGCGTGAAACAGGGGCGAAAGGGAGATACGCAGTATTTT. Amino acids: CASVKQGRKGDTQYF. The whole variable domain, filled in from reference TRBV5-6 and TRBJ2-3, reads DAGVTQSPTHLIKTRGQQVTLRCSPKSGHDTVSWYQQALGQGPQFIFQYYEEEERQRGNFPDRFSGHQFPNYSSELNVNALLLGDSALYLCASVKQGRKGDTQYFGPGTRLTVL.

The chain has TRBV6-2 or TRBV6-3 and TRBJ2-2; 8 bases fit TRBD1. J gave up 5 bases and V 2 bases, and 4 bases lay outside the gene matches. Per the germline V gene, CDR1 is MNHEY and CDR2 is SVGEGT. This CDR3 has 15 residues. The CDR3 DNA sequence: TGTGCCAGCAGTTACAACAGGGGGTGGACCGGGGAGCTGTTTTTT. Amino acid sequence: CASSYNRGWTGELFF.

V is TRBV28 and J is TRBJ2-7; TRBD2 matches at 12 bases. The length of the CDR3 is 17 residues. The trim removed 3 bases at V and 4 bases at J, leaving 10 bases unmatched. Per germline, CDR1 MDHEN and CDR2 SYDVKM. This CDR3 is CASSFQSSGRARYEQYF. In DNA form, the CDR3 reads TGTGCCAGCAGTTTCCAATCTAGCGGGAGGGCGCGGTACGAGCAGTACTTC.

The chain couples TRBV6-4 to TRBJ2-5, with 12 bases matching TRBD2. CDR1 and CDR2 (germline): MRHNA, SNTAGT. The CDR3 runs to 18 residues. Losses at the gene ends were 4 bases for V and 2 bases for J; bases not matched to a gene: 11. The CDR3 protein is CASSAPVLAGGRQETQYF. The CDR3 coding sequence is TGTGCCAGCAGTGCCCCGGTACTAGCGGGAGGTCGGCAAGAGACCCAGTACTTC.

The rearrangement joins TRBV25-1 to TRBJ2-2; 7 bases agree with TRBD1. Per germline, CDR1 MGHDK and CDR2 SYGVNS. The V and J ends lost 6 bases and 4 bases, in that order; junction bases with no gene match: 8. This CDR3 is 15 amino acids long. In DNA, the CDR3 is TGTGCCAGCAGCAACGACAGGGTTCGCACCGGGGAGCTGTTTTTT. It encodes CASSNDRVRTGELFF.

The rearrangement joins TRBV19 to TRBJ1-2; 8 bases map to TRBD1. Germline V gene data show CDR1 as LNHDA and CDR2 as SQIVND (reference sequence). The CDR3 has 16 amino acids. Trimming at V came to 5 bases and at J to 2 bases, leaving 10 bases not matched to a gene. The CDR3 bases are TGTGCCAGTAGTTACGTGACGGGACAGGCGAACTATGGCTACACCTTC. It is translated as CASSYVTGQANYGYTF.

V and J are TRBV9 and TRBJ1-2; 8 bases match TRBD1. The trim removed 0 bases at V and 4 bases at J, leaving 8 bases unmatched. CDR3 length: 16 residues. From germline, CDR1 is SGDLS and CDR2 YYNGEE. The chain's CDR3 is CASSVGMTGEGYGYTF. In nucleotides, the CDR3 is TGTGCCAGCAGCGTAGGGATGACAGGGGAAGGCTATGGCTACACCTTC.

The V gene is TRBV4-1, the J gene TRBJ2-7; TRBD2 aligns across 9 bases. This CDR3 contains 15 residues. Trimming removed 4 bases from V and 3 bases from J; junction bases left unmatched: 7. Germline CDR1 is MGHRA and CDR2 is YSYEKL. In DNA form, the CDR3 reads TGCGCCAGCAGCCCACCCGGGACTAGCAACTACGAGCAGTACTTC. It specifies CASSPPGTSNYEQYF.

V gene TRBV10-1 combines with J gene TRBJ2-1; the match to TRBD2 covers 13 bases. This CDR3 has 18 residues. The V segment lost 0 bases and the J segment 7 bases; nucleotides outside the gene matches: 9. Germline CDR1 is WNHNN and CDR2 is SYGVQD (reference sequence). The CDR3 nucleotides read TGCGCCAGCAGTGAGTCTCAAGCGGGACTAGCGGGAAAGAATGAGCAGTTCTTC. Translating gives CASSESQAGLAGKNEQFF.

The chain has TRBV29-1 and TRBJ1-2; D gene ambiguous. The CDR3 runs to 16 residues. Germline values: CDR1 SQVTM, CDR2 ANQGSEA. V was trimmed by 1 base and J by 5 bases, leaving 20 bases between them. The CDR3 sequence is CSVEVRGALEQYGYTF. CDR3 in DNA: TGCAGCGTTGAAGTACGCGGCGCACTAGAACAGTATGGCTACACCTTC.

The genes are TRBV7-9 and TRBJ2-7; D is perhaps TRBD1 (7 bases). There are 15 residues in the CDR3. Looked up from germline, CDR1 is SEHNR and CDR2 is FQNEAQ (reference sequence). V lost 4 bases and J lost 4, with 17 bases in between. The CDR3 is CASSYPAGGLYEQYF. Written as DNA, the CDR3 is TGTGCCAGCAGCTACCCGGCAGGGGGGTTGTACGAGCAGTACTTC. The entire variable domain, with the rest obtained from reference TRBV7-9 and TRBJ2-7, is as follows: DTGVSQNPRHKITKRGQNVTFRCDPISEHNRLYWYRQTLGQGPEFLTYFQNEAQLEKSRLLSDRFSAERPKGSFSTLEIQRTEQGDSAMYLCASSYPAGGLYEQYFGPGTRLTVT.

The rearrangement uses TRBV7-2 and TRBJ2-7; tentative D call: TRBD2 (6 bases). Deletions cut 1 base from V and 8 bases from J, with 18 bases between. Germline-derived CDR1 and CDR2 are SGHTA and FQGNSA. The CDR3 is 15 residues long. This chain's CDR3 is CASSLGGVYPPQQYF. In DNA, the CDR3 is TGTGCCAGCAGCTTAGGCGGGGTCTACCCTCCGCAGCAGTACTTC.

V is TRBV12-3 or TRBV12-4 and J is TRBJ2-2; weak D call: TRBD1 (5 bases). This CDR3 is built from 11 residues. V lost 8 bases to trimming and J lost 13 bases, with 14 bases between them. The CDR3 protein is CASGHAGRLFF. The CDR3 coding sequence is TGTGCCAGCGGACACGCAGGACGGCTGTTTTTT.

The V gene is TRBV4-2, the J gene TRBJ2-2, with 7 bases that match TRBD2. Germline assignment: CDR1 LGHNA and CDR2 YNFKEQ. The V gene end was trimmed by 4 bases and the J gene end by 0 bases; junction bases not matched to a gene: 5. This CDR3 is built from 16 residues. The CDR3 spells CASSPASGANTGELFF. The CDR3 region has the DNA TGTGCCAGCAGCCCCGCTAGCGGAGCGAACACCGGGGAGCTGTTTTTT.

The genes are TRBV18 and TRBJ2-7, with D perhaps matching TRBD1 (6 bases). Germline CDR1 reads KGHSH; CDR2 reads LQKENI. This CDR3 spans 15 amino acids. The germline V and J ends were trimmed by 5 bases and 0 bases, with 14 bases remaining between them. The CDR3 DNA sequence: TGTGCCAGCTCAAAGGGACACTTGAGCTCCTACGAGCAGTACTTC. Translating it yields CASSKGHLSSYEQYF.